These 24 T cell receptor beta chains came from one sample sequenced in a study of blood T cell repertoires in COVID-19. Sequenced by immunoSEQ multiplex PCR; TCRdb stores in-frame clones only, minus some. Of about 81,000 clones detected, roughly 82% appear once; the ten largest clones hold under 11%. The source material was peripheral blood. These receptors were obtained from a man in his 60s with acute or convalescent COVID-19.

This clone has just a few counts. The genes are TRBV7-2 and TRBJ2-1; 8 bases align to TRBD2. Germline CDR1 reads SGHTA; CDR2 reads FQGNSA. J lost 15 bases, V lost 1 base, and 8 bases had no gene match. The CDR3 covers 13 residues. The CDR3 reads CASSLESAGGPFF. For the CDR3, the DNA is TGTGCCAGCAGCTTAGAGTCGGCGGGAGGACCGTTCTTC.

CDR3 nucleotides: TGCGCCAGCAGCCCCGCCGGGGCTGGAAACACCATATATTTT. Amino acids: CASSPAGAGNTIYF. The genes are TRBV5-1 and TRBJ1-3, with D unresolved. The CDR3 totals 14 residues. V was clipped by 4 bases and J by 2 bases, with 10 bases between them. CDR1 is SGHRS, CDR2 YFSETQ, per germline.

J is TRBJ2-3 and V is TRBV3-1 (or the pseudogene TRBV3-2), with D hard to call. CDR3 size: 15 residues. The germline V and J ends were trimmed by 0 bases and 6 bases, with 13 bases remaining between them. Looked up from germline, CDR1 is LGHDT and CDR2 is YNNKEL (reference sequence). The CDR3 DNA reads TGTGCCAGCAGCCAAGACCCCCCCCGGCGGGATACGCAGTATTTT. Its protein is CASSQDPPRRDTQYF.

The V call is TRBV11-3, the J call TRBJ2-1, with 8 positions matching TRBD2. The V gene end was trimmed by 1 base and the J gene end by 11 bases; junction bases not matched to a gene: 7. The CDR3 runs to 14 residues. Germline loops: CDR1 SGHNT, CDR2 YENEEA. Written as DNA, the CDR3 is TGTGCCAGCAGCTTAGCTACCGGGGGGGGACAGCAGTTCTTC. Its translation is CASSLATGGGQQFF.

This chain links TRBV7-9 with TRBJ2-3; 9 nucleotides match TRBD2. Germline V CDR1 and CDR2: SEHNR, FQNEAQ (reference sequence). The V segment lost 2 bases and the J segment 4 bases; nucleotides outside the gene matches: 4. The CDR3 loop spans 15 amino acids. The CDR3 DNA is TGTGCCAGCAGCTTAAGGCGGGGGGGATCAGATACGCAGTATTTT. It is translated as CASSLRRGGSDTQYF.

The DNA of the CDR3 is TGTGCCAGCAGCCAAGAAAAGAGGATGAATAATTCACCCCTCCACTTT. Encoded protein: CASSQEKRMNNSPLHF. The rearrangement uses TRBV14 and TRBJ1-6; D is unclear. The CDR3 loop spans 16 amino acids. Germline lookup yields CDR1 SGHDN and CDR2 FVKESK. Trimming pared 0 bases from V and 5 bases from J, leaving 11 bases between.

The chain has TRBV7-2 and TRBJ2-7; TRBD2 matches 7 bases. CDR1 SGHTA and CDR2 FQGNSA come from the germline V gene. The CDR3 is made up of 17 amino acids. V trimming: 1 base; J trimming: 0 bases; junction bases outside the gene matches: 9. CDR3 DNA: TGTGCCAGCAGCTTAGGTTTCCCGGGAGGCCGCTCCTACGAGCAGTACTTC. Translated, it gives CASSLGFPGGRSYEQYF.

V usage is TRBV27 and J usage is TRBJ2-5; TRBD2 is a possible D gene (6 bases). The germline V and J ends were trimmed by 10 bases and 5 bases, with 17 bases remaining between them. In germline, CDR1 is MNHEY, CDR2 SMNVEV (reference sequence). This CDR3 is 13 amino acids long. The CDR3 spells CATRDSGGETQYF. CDR3 nucleotide sequence: TGTGCCACCCGGGACTCCGGCGGGGAGACCCAGTACTTC.

The J gene is TRBJ2-2, the V gene TRBV7-2; the match to TRBD1 covers 8 bases. Germline V gives CDR1 SGHTA, CDR2 FQGNSA. The CDR3 runs 15 residues. V gave up 5 bases and J gave up 0 bases; unmatched junction bases: 2. CDR3 residues: CASSLGQANTGELFF. The CDR3 nucleotides read TGTGCCAGCAGCCTGGGACAGGCGAACACCGGGGAGCTGTTTTTT.

The CDR3 reads CASRDYPQETQYF. CDR3 DNA: TGTGCCAGCAGGGACTACCCGCAGGAGACCCAGTACTTC. V gene TRBV28 combines with J gene TRBJ2-5; possible D gene TRBD2, 6 bases. Germline CDR1 MDHEN, CDR2 SYDVKM. CDR3 length: 13 amino acids. Deletions cut 6 bases from V and 5 bases from J, with 13 bases between. Based on the CDR3 plus reference TRBV28 and TRBJ2-5, the full variable domain is DVKVTQSSRYLVKRTGEKVFLECVQDMDHENMFWYRQDPGLGLRLIYFSYDVKMKEKGDIPEGYSVSREKKERFSLILESASTNQTSMYLCASRDYPQETQYFGPGTRLLVL.

There are a few counts of this clone. The CDR3 is CASSHWTGGGGYTF. Written as DNA, the CDR3 is TGCGCCAGCAGTCATTGGACAGGAGGGGGTGGCTACACCTTC. V is TRBV23-1 and J is TRBJ1-2; 7 bases are shared with TRBD1. TRBV23-1 falls under the ORF class, with uncertain function. J lost 7 bases, V lost 3 bases, and 8 bases had no gene match. The CDR3 sequence is 14 residues long.

This clone was observed a handful of times. This chain uses TRBV7-9 with TRBJ2-2, with no clear D. With 5 bases removed from V and 6 bases from J, the gap between germline ends came to 19 bases. The CDR3 sequence is 16 residues long. The germline gives CDR1 SEHNR, CDR2 FQNEAQ (reference sequence). In nucleotides, the CDR3 is TGTGCCAGCAGCCCCCTACCACAACAGCAGGCCGGGGAGCTGTTTTTT. It yields the protein CASSPLPQQQAGELFF. Filled out from reference TRBV7-9 and TRBJ2-2, the complete variable domain reads DTGVSQNPRHKITKRGQNVTFRCDPISEHNRLYWYRQTLGQGPEFLTYFQNEAQLEKSRLLSDRFSAERPKGSFSTLEIQRTEQGDSAMYLCASSPLPQQQAGELFFGEGSRLTVL.

About this clone itself: Because it lacks the conserved phenylalanine or tryptophan at the end, this CDR3 is likely a read error. Because the CDR3's place on the DNA is in doubt, the DNA is left out and the CDR3 is given as listed by TCRdb. V is TRBV5-1 and J is TRBJ1-2. Germline V CDR1 and CDR2: SGHRS, YFSETQ. The CDR3 is 8 residues long, counting both termini. CDR3 protein: CASSLARP.

V gene TRBV7-2 combines with J gene TRBJ2-3; 12 nucleotides agree with TRBD2. V shed 4 bases and J 4 bases; nucleotides not matched to a gene: 9. The CDR3 has 17 residues. Germline V gene data show CDR1 as SGHTA and CDR2 as FQGNSA. In DNA form, the CDR3 reads TGTGCCAGCAGCTCACAACGACTAGCGGGAGTAGCAGATACGCAGTATTTT. This gives the protein CASSSQRLAGVADTQYF.

J is TRBJ2-7 and V is TRBV7-2; D possibly corresponds to TRBD1 (6 bases). Per germline, CDR1 SGHTA and CDR2 FQGNSA. V was trimmed by 6 bases and J by 1 base, leaving 13 bases between them. The CDR3 covers 14 residues. The CDR3 sequence is CASRPGQLSYEQYF. CDR3 nucleotides: TGTGCCAGCAGACCCGGACAGTTATCCTACGAGCAGTACTTC.

This chain uses TRBV28 with TRBJ1-5, with D tentatively TRBD1 (5 bases). Germline V gene lookup returns CDR1 MDHEN and CDR2 SYDVKM. This CDR3 region has 17 residues. Trimming left V 6 bases short and J 0 bases short, with 18 bases between. This CDR3 is CASSPLAGYDSNQPQHF. In nucleotides, the CDR3 is TGTGCCAGCAGCCCCCTGGCAGGGTACGATAGCAATCAGCCCCAGCATTTT.

The V gene is TRBV5-1, the J gene TRBJ1-1; D gene uncertain. The CDR3 is 13 residues long. Germline CDR1 reads SGHRS; CDR2 reads YFSETQ. Between the trimmed V and J ends, which lost 0 bases and 3 bases, there was a span of 6 bases. The CDR3 reads CASSLAGDTEAFF. In DNA, the CDR3 is TGCGCCAGCAGCTTGGCTGGAGACACTGAAGCTTTCTTT.

The chain combines TRBV11-2 with TRBJ2-4, with D maybe TRBD2 (6 bases). Trimming removed 6 bases from V and 0 bases from J, with 18 bases in between. The V gene's germline CDR1 is SGHAT and CDR2 FQNNGV. The CDR3 spans 17 residues. This CDR3 is CASRLRRGNLAKNIQYF. CDR3 coding DNA: TGTGCCAGCAGATTACGACGGGGGAACCTAGCCAAAAACATTCAGTACTTC.

This rearrangement joins TRBV12-3 or TRBV12-4 to TRBJ2-5, with a weak D call TRBD2 (5 bases). With 1 base removed from V and 7 bases from J, the gap between germline ends came to 7 bases. The CDR3 has 12 amino acids. The chain's CDR3 is CASSLVRVTQYF. The DNA of the CDR3 is TGTGCCAGCAGTTTAGTGCGGGTGACCCAGTACTTC.

This chain connects TRBV6-1 to TRBJ1-1, with 7 bases lining up with TRBD1. Germline loops: CDR1 MNHNS, CDR2 SASEGT. The CDR3 runs 15 residues. V shed 3 bases and J 5 bases; nucleotides not matched to a gene: 9. The CDR3 here is CASSDRQGKRTEAFF. In DNA form, the CDR3 reads TGTGCCAGCAGTGATCGACAGGGTAAGAGAACTGAAGCTTTCTTT.

This chain links TRBV5-1 with TRBJ2-3; 7 nucleotides align to TRBD2. The V and J ends lost 4 bases and 2 bases, in that order; junction bases with no gene match: 10. This CDR3 has 16 residues. Looked up from germline, CDR1 is SGHRS and CDR2 is YFSETQ. CDR3 region: CASSTSGLLVTDTQYF. DNA of the CDR3: TGCGCCAGCAGCACCTCGGGACTACTAGTCACAGATACGCAGTATTTT.

The J gene is TRBJ1-5, the V gene TRBV6-1, with TRBD1 matching 7 bases. CDR1 is MNHNS, CDR2 SASEGT, per germline. The CDR3 consists of 16 residues. The J segment lost 7 bases and the V segment lost 4 bases, leaving 13 bases of the junction unmatched. In nucleotides, the CDR3 is TGTGCCAGCAGTGGACGGGACAGCGAGAGTGGGCAGCCCCAGCATTTT. Translated: CASSGRDSESGQPQHF.

This rearrangement joins TRBV13 to TRBJ1-1; 9 bases match TRBD1. The CDR3 loop spans 15 amino acids. In germline, CDR1 is PRHDT, CDR2 FYEKMQ (reference sequence). Germline trimming cut 5 bases from V and 0 bases from J; bases unmatched to any gene: 4. The CDR3 loop is CASSHGTGMNTEAFF. In nucleotides, the CDR3 is TGTGCCAGCAGCCACGGGACAGGGATGAACACTGAAGCTTTCTTT.

The genes are TRBV28 and TRBJ2-5, with D perhaps TRBD2 (5 bases). Germline assignment: CDR1 MDHEN and CDR2 SYDVKM. V was pared by 6 bases and J by 2 bases, with 16 bases between. This CDR3 contains 15 residues. CDR3 bases: TGTGCCAGCAGCTCCCCAGCGGCCGCTCAAGAGACCCAGTACTTC. This encodes CASSSPAAAQETQYF.